Following are 5 T cell receptor beta chains from one sample sequenced in a study of CD8+CD57+ T cells in acquired aplastic anemia. For CDR3 and TCR beta VDJ profiling, genomic DNA was the template used. A single record per CDR3 protein comes from TCRdb applying MiXCR to the reads. This sample has 150,000 to 200,000 distinct CDR3 sequences, with around 45% found just once. Material for sequencing was sorted CD4+, CD8+, or CD8+CD57+ T cells (not recorded which) from PBMCs. The source is a human donor in good health.

The rearrangement joins TRBV24-1 to TRBJ2-1; no definite D call. The germline gives CDR1 KGHDR, CDR2 SFDVKD. This CDR3 is built from 14 residues. Trimming took 4 bases from V and 9 from J, leaving 15 bases between them. The CDR3 DNA follows: TGTGCCACCAGTGAAGCTCTCCGACGGAGTGAGCAGTTCTTC. This encodes CATSEALRRSEQFF.

The count of this clonotype is one. Relative to the germline gene, one junction end is altered; a read error may explain this. J is TRBJ2-5 and V is TRBV19; TRBD1 matches at 7 bases. This CDR3 has 13 amino acids. Germline V gives CDR1 LNHDA, CDR2 SQIVND (reference sequence). The CDR3 DNA is TGTGCCAGTGCGACAGGGAAGCAAGAAACCCAGTACTTC. This codes for CASATGKQETQYF.

This clonotype appeared a single time. The rearrangement joins TRBV20-1 to TRBJ2-3; 9 bases align to TRBD1. The CDR3 consists of 17 residues. CDR1 DFQATT and CDR2 SNEGSKA come from the germline V gene (reference sequence). V shed 6 bases and J 0 bases; nucleotides not matched to a gene: 13. For the CDR3, the DNA is TGCAGTGCCAGCAGCACTCAGGACAGGGGTAGCACAGATACGCAGTATTTT. This codes for CSASSTQDRGSTDTQYF.

This chain connects TRBV19 to TRBJ1-1, with 8 bases that match TRBD1. V was pared by 2 bases and J by 1 base, with 6 bases of the junction left unmatched. This CDR3 contains 16 residues. Germline values: CDR1 LNHDA, CDR2 SQIVND (reference sequence). CDR3 DNA sequence: TGTGCCAGTAGTATACCTATCGGGACAGGGAACACTGAAGCTTTCTTT. Its translation is CASSIPIGTGNTEAFF.

The chain employs TRBV19 and TRBJ1-3, with D tentatively TRBD1 (6 bases). V lost 9 bases to trimming and J lost 1 base, with 16 bases between them. The CDR3 has 15 amino acids. CDR1 and CDR2 (germline): LNHDA, SQIVND (reference sequence). As DNA, the CDR3 is TGTGCCAGCATCCCCGCGGACAGTTCTGGAAACACCATATATTTT. Amino acids: CASIPADSSGNTIYF. The whole variable domain, filled in from reference TRBV19 and TRBJ1-3, reads DGGITQSPKYLFRKEGQNVTLSCEQNLNHDAMYWYRQDPGQGLRLIYYSQIVNDFQKGDIAEGYSVSREKKESFPLTVTSAQKNPTAFYLCASIPADSSGNTIYFGEGSWLTVV.